The TCR beta chain under discussion was sequenced for a study of a mutant IDH1 vaccine in newly diagnosed glioma. Across the study: The therapy given earlier, which was standard therapy, consisted of radiotherapy, temozolomide, or both, and most of the patients received both.

Germline lookup yields CDR1 MNHEY and CDR2 SMNVEV (reference sequence). With 3 bases clipped from V and 6 bases from J, the junction kept 5 bases outside the gene matches. The CDR3 length is 14 residues. The time point denotes: week 23, last vaccination. Vaccine doses each comprised 300 ug of mutant IDH1 20-mer peptide, with topical imiquimod. Sequencing was performed with immunoSEQ multiplex PCR; in TCRdb, only in-frame clones are kept and a portion is missing. In the table there are tens of thousands of clones, roughly 81% of which are singletons. Remarks on this clone: Its specificity is unknown.

This receptor was taken from a woman between 40 and 50 years old with glioma. Some clones in this sample may be carry-over from other donors' samples. V and J are TRBV27 and TRBJ2-3; TRBD2 aligns across 8 bases. This specimen consisted of PBMCs, obtained from a glioma patient whose treatment included an IDH1 peptide vaccine. The CDR3 loop is CASSLRGAGDTQYF. The CDR3 DNA sequence: TGTGCCAGCAGTTTGCGGGGGGCCGGGGATACGCAGTATTTT.